This T cell receptor beta chain was sequenced for a study of blood T cell repertoires in COVID-19. The repertoire was sequenced with immunoSEQ multiplex PCR; TCRdb's copy has only in-frame clones and lacks some. The sample consists of some 450,000 clones, around nine tenths of them appearing once. The germline CDR1 and CDR2 sequences are LGHDT and YNNKEL (reference sequence). The CDR3 consists of 15 residues. The V and J ends lost 0 bases and 7 bases respectively, with 15 bases between them. The sample was peripheral blood. J is TRBJ1-2 and V is TRBV3-1 (or the pseudogene TRBV3-2); D is perhaps TRBD1 (6 bases). The TCR sequence derives from a man between 18 and 29 years old with COVID-19, enrolled during active disease. The CDR3 loop reads CASSQDDRQTGGYTF. The CDR3 bases are TGTGCCAGCAGCCAAGACGACAGGCAGACAGGTGGCTACACCTTC.